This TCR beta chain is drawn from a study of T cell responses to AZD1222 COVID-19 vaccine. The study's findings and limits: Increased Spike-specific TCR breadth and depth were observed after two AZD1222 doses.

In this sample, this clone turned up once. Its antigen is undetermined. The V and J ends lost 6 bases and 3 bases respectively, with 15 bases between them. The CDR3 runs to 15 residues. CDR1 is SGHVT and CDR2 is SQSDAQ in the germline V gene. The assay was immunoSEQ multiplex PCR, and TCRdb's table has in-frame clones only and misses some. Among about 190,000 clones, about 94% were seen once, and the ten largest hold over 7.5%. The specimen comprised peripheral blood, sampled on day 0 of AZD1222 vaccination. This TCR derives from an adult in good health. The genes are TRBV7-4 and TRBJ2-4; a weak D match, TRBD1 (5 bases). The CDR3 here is CASSFSDSYKNIQYF. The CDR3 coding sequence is TGTGCCAGCAGTTTTTCCGACAGTTACAAAAACATTCAGTACTTC.